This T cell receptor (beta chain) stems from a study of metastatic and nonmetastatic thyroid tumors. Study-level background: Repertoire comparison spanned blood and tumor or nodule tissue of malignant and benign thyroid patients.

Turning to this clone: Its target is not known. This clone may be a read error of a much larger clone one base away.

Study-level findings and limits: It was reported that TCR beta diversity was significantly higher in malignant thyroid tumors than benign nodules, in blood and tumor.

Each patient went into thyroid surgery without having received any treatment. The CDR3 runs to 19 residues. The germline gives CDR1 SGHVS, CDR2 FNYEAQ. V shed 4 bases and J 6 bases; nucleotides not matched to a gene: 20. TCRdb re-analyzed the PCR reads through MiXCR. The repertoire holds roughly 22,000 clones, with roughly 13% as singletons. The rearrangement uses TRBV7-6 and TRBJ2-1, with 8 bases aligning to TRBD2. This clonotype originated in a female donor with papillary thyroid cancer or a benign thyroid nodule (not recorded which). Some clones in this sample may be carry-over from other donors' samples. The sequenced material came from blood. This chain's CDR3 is CASSSQPPTGGRFRNEQFF. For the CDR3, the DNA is TGTGCCAGCAGCTCCCAACCTCCGACGGGCGGGAGGTTTCGCAATGAGCAGTTCTTC.